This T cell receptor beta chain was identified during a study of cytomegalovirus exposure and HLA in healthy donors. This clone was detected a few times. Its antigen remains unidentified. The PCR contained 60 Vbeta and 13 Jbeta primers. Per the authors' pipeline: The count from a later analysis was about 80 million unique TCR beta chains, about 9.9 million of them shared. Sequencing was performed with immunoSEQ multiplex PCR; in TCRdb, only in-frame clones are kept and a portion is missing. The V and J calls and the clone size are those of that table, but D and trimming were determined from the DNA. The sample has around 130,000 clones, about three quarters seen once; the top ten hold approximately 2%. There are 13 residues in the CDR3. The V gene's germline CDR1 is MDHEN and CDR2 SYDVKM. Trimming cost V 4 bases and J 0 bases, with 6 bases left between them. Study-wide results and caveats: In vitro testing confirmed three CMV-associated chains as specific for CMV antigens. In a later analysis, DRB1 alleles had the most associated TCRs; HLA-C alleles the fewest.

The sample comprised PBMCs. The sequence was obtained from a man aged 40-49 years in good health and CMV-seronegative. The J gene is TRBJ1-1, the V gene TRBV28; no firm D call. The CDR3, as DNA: TGTGCCAGCAGTTCCGGTCTGAACACTGAAGCTTTCTTT. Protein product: CASSSGLNTEAFF.